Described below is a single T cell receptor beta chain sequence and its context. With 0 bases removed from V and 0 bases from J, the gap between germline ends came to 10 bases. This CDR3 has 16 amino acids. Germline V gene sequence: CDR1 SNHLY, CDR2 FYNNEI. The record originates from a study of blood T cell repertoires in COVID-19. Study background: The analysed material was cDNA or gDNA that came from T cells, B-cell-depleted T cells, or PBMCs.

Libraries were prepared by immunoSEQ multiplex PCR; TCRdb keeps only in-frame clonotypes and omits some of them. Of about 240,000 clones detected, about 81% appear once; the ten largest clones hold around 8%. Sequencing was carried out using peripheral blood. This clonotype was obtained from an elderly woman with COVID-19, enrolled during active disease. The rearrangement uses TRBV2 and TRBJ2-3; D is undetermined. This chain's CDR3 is CASSEASATSTDTQYF. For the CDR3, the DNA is TGTGCCAGCAGTGAAGCGTCCGCAACTAGCACAGATACGCAGTATTTT.